The 30 T cell receptor beta chains below all came from one sample that was sequenced in a study of response to subunit inactivated influenza vaccine. In TCRdb, the RT-PCR reads were re-called with MiXCR into one record per CDR3 protein. The table has about 700,000 distinct CDR3 sequences, around 14% seen once; the top ten hold about 9.9%. This specimen was PBMCs from blood, taken about 11 days after vaccination. These receptors were obtained from a middle-aged man who received an inactivated influenza vaccine.

This clonotype was observed many times. The chain employs TRBV28 and TRBJ1-4; 8 positions agree with TRBD1. CDR1 MDHEN and CDR2 SYDVKM come from the germline V gene. The CDR3 is made up of 15 amino acids. Trimming cost V 5 bases and J 8 bases; bases outside gene matches: 10. The CDR3 protein is CASSIPGQGLEKLFF. CDR3 coding DNA: TGTGCCAGCAGTATCCCAGGACAGGGCTTGGAAAAACTGTTTTTT.

This chain connects TRBV5-5 to TRBJ2-1, with TRBD2 matching 11 bases. After removal of 2 bases from V and 3 bases from J, the junction contained 4 bases not matched to a gene. The germline gives CDR1 SGHKS, CDR2 YYEKEE (reference sequence). CDR3 length: 16 amino acids. The CDR3 here is CASSFTSGGFYNEQFF. The CDR3 region has the DNA TGTGCCAGCAGCTTCACTAGCGGGGGCTTCTACAATGAGCAGTTCTTC.

This clonotype was seen a handful of times. This rearrangement joins TRBV7-9 to TRBJ1-2; perhaps TRBD1 as D (6 bases). The CDR3 consists of 15 residues. CDR1 and CDR2 (germline): SEHNR, FQNEAQ (reference sequence). V was cut by 5 bases and J by 8 bases, with 21 bases left in between. As DNA, the CDR3 is TGTGCCAGCAGCATCACAGGGCAGGCCAGCCGGGGCTACACCTTC. It encodes CASSITGQASRGYTF.

The gene calls are TRBV6-1 and TRBJ2-2, with 8 bases lining up with TRBD1. Germline V gene data show CDR1 as MNHNS and CDR2 as SASEGT. The CDR3 spans 15 residues. V shed 5 bases and J 3 bases; nucleotides not matched to a gene: 5. In DNA, the CDR3 is TGTGCCAGCAGTAGGGACAGGAGGGACACCGGGGAGCTGTTTTTT. It translates to CASSRDRRDTGELFF.

This clonotype has just a few counts. J is TRBJ2-3 and V is TRBV24-1, with D tentatively TRBD2 (5 bases). V lost 5 bases to trimming and J lost 3 bases, with 11 bases between them. This CDR3 is 14 amino acids long. Per germline, CDR1 KGHDR and CDR2 SFDVKD. CDR3 nucleotide sequence: TGTGCCACCAGTGGGGAGTGGAGTACAGATACGCAGTATTTT. Protein: CATSGEWSTDTQYF.

This sequence joins TRBV5-1 and TRBJ2-7, with a possible D match to TRBD1 (6 bases). V was shortened by 6 bases and J by 6 bases, with 19 bases between the two germline ends. Germline loops: CDR1 SGHRS, CDR2 YFSETQ. The CDR3 is 14 amino acids. This chain's CDR3 is CASNAPGVRSEQYF. The CDR3 bases are TGCGCCAGCAACGCCCCAGGGGTGAGGAGCGAGCAGTACTTC. The entire variable domain, with the rest obtained from reference TRBV5-1 and TRBJ2-7, is as follows: KAGVTQTPRYLIKTRGQQVTLSCSPISGHRSVSWYQQTPGQGLQFLFEYFSETQRNKGNFPGRFSGRQFSNSRSEMNVSTLELGDSALYLCASNAPGVRSEQYFGPGTRLTVT.

The chain is built from TRBV24-1 and TRBJ2-3; TRBD1 is a possible D gene (6 bases). The V gene's germline CDR1 is KGHDR and CDR2 SFDVKD. Trimming took off 11 bases at V and 6 bases at J, with 17 bases between the two ends. This CDR3 is built from 13 residues. The CDR3 sequence: CAIGQQNSDTQYF. In DNA form, the CDR3 reads TGTGCCATCGGACAGCAAAATTCTGATACGCAGTATTTT.

This chain joins TRBV7-2 and TRBJ1-2; no reliable D call. V shed 4 bases and J shed 6 bases, with 15 bases lying between them. Germline V gives CDR1 SGHTA, CDR2 FQGNSA. The CDR3 has 14 residues. This CDR3 reads CASSSWSMVHGYTF. The CDR3 coding sequence is TGTGCCAGCAGCTCTTGGTCTATGGTACATGGCTACACCTTC.

This clonotype was detected many times. This rearrangement joins TRBV6-2 or TRBV6-3 to TRBJ1-4; D ambiguous. V lost 6 bases to trimming and J lost 3 bases, with 11 bases between them. Germline V gene sequence: CDR1 MNHEY, CDR2 SVGEGT. The CDR3 totals 14 residues. The CDR3 reads CASRPVGSNEKLFF. The CDR3 nucleotides read TGTGCCAGCAGGCCAGTGGGATCTAATGAAAAACTGTTTTTT.

The genes are TRBV28 and TRBJ2-5; 8 bases align to TRBD1. V dropped 6 bases and J dropped 2; count of bases not matched to a gene: 5. Germline CDR1 MDHEN, CDR2 SYDVKM. The CDR3 has 14 residues. The CDR3 region is CASRPGQEQETQYF. CDR3 DNA: TGTGCCAGCAGACCGGGACAGGAACAAGAGACCCAGTACTTC.

This clonotype was found a few times. In nucleotides, the CDR3 is TGTGCCAGCTCACCACCCAACAGGGCCTACGAGCAGTACTTC. Its protein product is CASSPPNRAYEQYF. The chain uses TRBV18 and TRBJ2-7; tentatively, D is TRBD1 (6 bases). CDR1 and CDR2 from the germline V gene are KGHSH and LQKENI. V dropped 0 bases and J dropped 2 bases, with 8 bases sitting between them. The CDR3 extends over 14 amino acids.

This clonotype was counted between two and nine times. The V and J genes are TRBV6-1 and TRBJ1-1; possibly TRBD1 for D (5 bases). The CDR3 is made up of 16 amino acids. Germline-derived CDR1 and CDR2 are MNHNS and SASEGT. V lost 1 base and J 11 bases, leaving 23 bases between the germline ends. The CDR3 DNA sequence: TGTGCCAGCAGTGAAGGGTTTAGAATGGGGCAGGACGAGGCTTTCTTT. It codes for CASSEGFRMGQDEAFF.

This chain links TRBV10-2 with TRBJ2-7; 8 bases are shared with TRBD1. The CDR3 covers 13 residues. CDR1 and CDR2 (germline): WSHSY, SAAADI. After removal of 8 bases from V and 6 bases from J, the junction contained 9 bases not matched to a gene. CDR3 bases: TGCGCCAGCGGCGGACAGGGATGGGGCGAGCAGTACTTC. It encodes CASGGQGWGEQYF.

The gene calls are TRBV11-2 and TRBJ2-1; 11 nucleotides agree with TRBD2. Germline lookup yields CDR1 SGHAT and CDR2 FQNNGV. J gave up 4 bases and V 6 bases, and 5 bases lay outside the gene matches. The CDR3 contains 15 residues. In DNA, the CDR3 is TGTGCCAGCAGGGGAACTAGCGGGGGATACAATGAGCAGTTCTTC. Translation: CASRGTSGGYNEQFF.

This clonotype was recorded a few times. The CDR3 DNA reads TGTGCCAGCGGAGCAAACACTGAAGCTTTCTTT. Translating it yields CASGANTEAFF. The V gene is TRBV6-1, the J gene TRBJ1-1; D remains unclear. V was pared by 8 bases and J by 2 bases, with 6 bases between. Germline CDR1 and CDR2: MNHNS and SASEGT. There are 11 residues in the CDR3.

This clonotype occurred once. The rearrangement uses TRBV5-1 and TRBJ2-3, with D possibly matching TRBD1 (7 bases). The CDR3 is made up of 17 amino acids. Trimming removed 4 bases at V and 0 bases at J, with 18 bases between. Germline V CDR1 and CDR2: SGHRS, YFSETQ. The CDR3: CASSPAGGGLSTDTQYF. The CDR3 bases are TGCGCCAGCAGCCCCGCCGGAGGGGGCCTAAGCACAGATACGCAGTATTTT.

The table lists this clonotype with a few counts. The rearrangement links TRBV2 to TRBJ1-1; no reliable D call. This CDR3 region has 13 residues. Between the trimmed V and J ends, which lost 5 bases and 1 base, there was a span of 8 bases. CDR1 is SNHLY, CDR2 FYNNEI, per germline. The CDR3 sequence: CASSTTQNTEAFF. CDR3 in DNA: TGTGCCAGCAGTACAACACAGAACACTGAAGCTTTCTTT.

There are a few counts of this clonotype. This rearrangement joins TRBV7-9 to TRBJ2-2, with D unresolved. Trimming took off 4 bases at V and 1 base at J, with 13 bases between the two ends. Germline CDR1 reads SEHNR; CDR2 reads FQNEAQ (reference sequence). The CDR3 runs to 16 residues. CDR3 nucleotides: TGTGCCAGCAGCTCCCAAAGTAGCCAGAACACCGGGGAGCTGTTTTTT. Translating gives CASSSQSSQNTGELFF.

The chain links TRBV6-2 or TRBV6-3 to TRBJ2-2, with 13 bases matching TRBD2. With V trimmed by 9 bases and J by 5 bases, 9 bases remained unmatched. Germline-derived CDR1 and CDR2 are MNHEY and SVGEGT. CDR3 size: 16 residues. CDR3 residues: CASEGLAGVRTGELFF. The CDR3 region has the DNA TGTGCCAGTGAAGGACTAGCGGGAGTTCGAACCGGGGAGCTGTTTTTT.

The CDR3 DNA reads as TGCGCCAGCAGCCCCCGGCTATCGAACACCGGGGAGCTGTTTTTT. Amino acids: CASSPRLSNTGELFF. The chain links TRBV5-1 to TRBJ2-2; no definite D call. Germline V gene sequence: CDR1 SGHRS, CDR2 YFSETQ. CDR3 length: 15 amino acids. V lost 4 bases to trimming and J lost 0 bases, with 10 bases between them. Complete variable domain (other parts from reference TRBV5-1 and TRBJ2-2): KAGVTQTPRYLIKTRGQQVTLSCSPISGHRSVSWYQQTPGQGLQFLFEYFSETQRNKGNFPGRFSGRQFSNSRSEMNVSTLELGDSALYLCASSPRLSNTGELFFGEGSRLTVL.

CDR3 nucleotide sequence: TGCGCCATCCCAATACTAGCGGGAGAAGACGAGCAGTACTTC. It is translated as CAIPILAGEDEQYF. The rearrangement links TRBV10-1 to TRBJ2-7, with TRBD2 matching over 11 bases. V gave up 10 bases and J gave up 5 bases; unmatched junction bases: 10. CDR1 and CDR2 (germline): WNHNN, SYGVQD (reference sequence). The CDR3 consists of 14 residues.

This rearrangement joins TRBV29-1 to TRBJ2-3; TRBD1 is a possible D gene (6 bases). Germline V CDR1 and CDR2: SQVTM, ANQGSEA. Trimming stripped 6 bases from V and 2 bases from J, with 15 bases between. There are 14 residues in the CDR3. CDR3 region: CSVVRDTFTDTQYF. The DNA of the CDR3 is TGCAGCGTAGTACGGGACACCTTCACAGATACGCAGTATTTT.

The CDR3 protein is CASSLEGSLPNEKLFF. The CDR3 region has the DNA TGTGCCAGCAGCTTAGAGGGATCGCTACCAAATGAAAAACTGTTTTTT. V and J are TRBV7-2 and TRBJ1-4; D call uncertain. Trimming left V 1 base short and J 5 bases short, with 14 bases between. The CDR3 has 16 residues. CDR1 is SGHTA and CDR2 is FQGNSA in the germline V gene.

This clonotype occurred a few times. This chain uses TRBV15 with TRBJ2-7; no clear D. CDR1 and CDR2 from the germline V gene are LNHNV and YYDKDF (reference sequence). V was cut by 1 base and J by 4 bases, with 5 bases left in between. The CDR3 is 12 amino acids. Here the CDR3 reads CATSRAGYEQYF. CDR3 sequence (DNA): TGTGCCACCAGCAGAGCGGGTTACGAGCAGTACTTC.

V is TRBV7-8 and J is TRBJ2-7, with D tentatively TRBD2 (6 bases). V lost 5 bases, J lost 6 bases, and 17 bases lay in between. This CDR3 has 14 amino acids. From germline, CDR1 is SGHVS and CDR2 FQNEAQ. CDR3 sequence: CASSPGRTLSEQYF. CDR3 nucleotides: TGTGCCAGCAGCCCGGGGAGGACCCTAAGCGAGCAGTACTTC. Complete variable domain (other parts from reference TRBV7-8 and TRBJ2-7): GAGVSQSPRYKVAKRGQDVALRCDPISGHVSLFWYQQALGQGPEFLTYFQNEAQLDKSGLPSDRFFAERPEGSVSTLKIQRTQQEDSAVYLCASSPGRTLSEQYFGPGTRLTVT.

The V and J genes are TRBV12-3 or TRBV12-4 and TRBJ1-1; no firm D call. The V end was cut by 5 bases, the J end by 6 bases, with 19 bases between. The CDR3 loop spans 15 amino acids. The CDR3 loop is CASSVTQVRLAEAFF. The CDR3 DNA reads as TGTGCCAGCAGTGTAACTCAGGTGCGGCTCGCTGAAGCTTTCTTT.

The chain employs TRBV11-1 and TRBJ1-6, with D tentatively TRBD1 (5 bases). The length of the CDR3 is 13 residues. Germline loops: CDR1 SGHAT, CDR2 FQDESV (reference sequence). Trimming shortened V by 3 bases and J by 7 bases, and 7 bases separated the two germline ends. The CDR3 bases are TGTGCCAGCAGCTTCGGGACGAATTCACCCCTCCACTTT. Translated: CASSFGTNSPLHF.

Only a few counts were recorded for this clonotype. V gene TRBV6-2 or TRBV6-3 combines with J gene TRBJ2-1; weak D call: TRBD2 (5 bases). The CDR3 has 16 amino acids. V lost 5 bases to trimming and J lost 0 bases, with 14 bases between them. Germline-derived CDR1 and CDR2 are MNHEY and SVGEGT. This CDR3 reads CASSTRKAVSYNEQFF. DNA for the CDR3: TGTGCCAGCAGTACCCGAAAAGCGGTCTCCTACAATGAGCAGTTCTTC.

This clonotype was picked up a small number of times. The chain carries TRBV18 and TRBJ2-7, with D tentatively TRBD1 (6 bases). V gave up 6 bases and J gave up 5 bases, with 17 bases separating them. The CDR3 consists of 14 residues. The V gene's germline CDR1 is KGHSH and CDR2 LQKENI. This chain's CDR3 is CASSTTSTGNEQYF. DNA for the CDR3: TGTGCCAGCTCTACTACGAGTACAGGGAACGAGCAGTACTTC.

This clonotype was observed at least ten times. This chain joins TRBV7-9 and TRBJ2-3; D gene ambiguous. The CDR3 has 12 residues. The ends were cut back, 4 bases at V and 6 bases at J, with 8 bases in the middle. Germline CDR1 reads SEHNR; CDR2 reads FQNEAQ (reference sequence). The DNA for the CDR3 is TGTGCCAGCAGCTCCCAAGGGGATACGCAGTATTTT. Encoded protein: CASSSQGDTQYF.